This T cell receptor beta chain was profiled in a study of cytomegalovirus exposure and HLA in healthy donors. PCR involved 60 Vbeta and 13 Jbeta primers. Some clones are missing from TCRdb's copy, which holds only in-frame ones; the method was immunoSEQ multiplex PCR. The repertoire holds about 150,000 clones, around 85% seen once, with 1.3% in the top ten. Germline loops: CDR1 SQVTM, CDR2 ANQGSEA. V lost 6 bases, J lost 2 bases, and 13 bases lay in between. CDR3 size: 13 residues. The donors comprised healthy bone marrow donors. This clone was counted only a few times. The antigen remains undetermined. General study findings and limits: Reportedly, cytomegalovirus status was diagnosed with high sensitivity and specificity.

Sequences were obtained from PBMCs. The origin of this receptor is a man aged 50-59 years in good health and CMV-seropositive. The gene calls are TRBV29-1 and TRBJ1-2; unclear D gene. CDR3 DNA sequence: TGCAGCGTCGGATTGACGGAGAACTATGGCTACACCTTC. Protein: CSVGLTENYGYTF.